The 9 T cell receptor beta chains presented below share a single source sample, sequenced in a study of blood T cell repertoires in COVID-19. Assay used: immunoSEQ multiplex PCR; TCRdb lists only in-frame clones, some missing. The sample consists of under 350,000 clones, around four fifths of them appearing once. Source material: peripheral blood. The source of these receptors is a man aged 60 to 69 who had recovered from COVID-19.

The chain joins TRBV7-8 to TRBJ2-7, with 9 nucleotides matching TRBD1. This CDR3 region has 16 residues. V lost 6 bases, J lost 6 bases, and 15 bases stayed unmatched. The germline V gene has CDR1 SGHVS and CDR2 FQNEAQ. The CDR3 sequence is CASSPRQGGFLGEQYF. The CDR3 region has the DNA TGTGCCAGCAGTCCTCGACAGGGGGGCTTTCTCGGCGAGCAGTACTTC. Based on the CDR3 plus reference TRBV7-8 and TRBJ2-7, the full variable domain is GAGVSQSPRYKVAKRGQDVALRCDPISGHVSLFWYQQALGQGPEFLTYFQNEAQLDKSGLPSDRFFAERPEGSVSTLKIQRTQQEDSAVYLCASSPRQGGFLGEQYFGPGTRLTVT.

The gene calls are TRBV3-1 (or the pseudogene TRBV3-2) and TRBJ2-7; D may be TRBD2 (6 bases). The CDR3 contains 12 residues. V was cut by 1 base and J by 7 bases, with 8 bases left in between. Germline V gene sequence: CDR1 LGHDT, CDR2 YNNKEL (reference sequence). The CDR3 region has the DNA TGTGCCAGCAGCCAAGCCCGGGGGGAGCAGTACTTC. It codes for CASSQARGEQYF.

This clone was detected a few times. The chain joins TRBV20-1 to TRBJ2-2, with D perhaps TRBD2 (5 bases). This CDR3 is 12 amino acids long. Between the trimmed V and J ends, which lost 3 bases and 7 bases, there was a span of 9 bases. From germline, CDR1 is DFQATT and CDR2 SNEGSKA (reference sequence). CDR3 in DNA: TGCAGTGCTAGTGGAGCGGTCGGGGAGCTGTTTTTT. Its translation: CSASGAVGELFF.

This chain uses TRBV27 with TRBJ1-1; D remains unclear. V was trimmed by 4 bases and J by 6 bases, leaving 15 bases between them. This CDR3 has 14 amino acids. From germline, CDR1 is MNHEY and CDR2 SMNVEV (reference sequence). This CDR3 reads CASSSRREVAEAFF. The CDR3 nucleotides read TGTGCCAGCAGTTCACGACGGGAGGTAGCTGAAGCTTTCTTT.

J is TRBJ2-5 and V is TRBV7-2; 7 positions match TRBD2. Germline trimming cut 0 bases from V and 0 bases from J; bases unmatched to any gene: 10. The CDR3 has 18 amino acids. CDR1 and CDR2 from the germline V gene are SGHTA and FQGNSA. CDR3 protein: CASSLAPLGGGYQETQYF. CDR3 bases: TGTGCCAGCAGCTTAGCGCCCCTGGGGGGAGGGTACCAAGAGACCCAGTACTTC.

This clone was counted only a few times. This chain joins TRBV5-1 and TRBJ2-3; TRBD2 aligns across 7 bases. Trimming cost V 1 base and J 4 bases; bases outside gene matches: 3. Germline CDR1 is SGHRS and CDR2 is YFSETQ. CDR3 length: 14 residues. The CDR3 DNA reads TGCGCCAGCAGCTTGAGAACTAGCGCAGATACGCAGTATTTT. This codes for CASSLRTSADTQYF.

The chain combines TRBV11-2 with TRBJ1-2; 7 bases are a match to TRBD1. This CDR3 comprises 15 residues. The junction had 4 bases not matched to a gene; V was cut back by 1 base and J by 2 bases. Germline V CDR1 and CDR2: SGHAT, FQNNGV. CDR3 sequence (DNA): TGTGCCAGCAGCTTAGGGAGGGGGCGCAACTATGGCTACACCTTC. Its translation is CASSLGRGRNYGYTF.

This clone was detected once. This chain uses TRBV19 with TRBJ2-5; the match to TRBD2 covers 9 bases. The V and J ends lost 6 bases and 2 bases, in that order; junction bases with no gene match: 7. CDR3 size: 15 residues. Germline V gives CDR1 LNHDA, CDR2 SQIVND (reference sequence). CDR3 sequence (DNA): TGTGCCAGTAGCGGGAGCGGGGGGCTTCAAGAGACCCAGTACTTC. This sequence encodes CASSGSGGLQETQYF. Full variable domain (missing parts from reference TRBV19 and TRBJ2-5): DGGITQSPKYLFRKEGQNVTLSCEQNLNHDAMYWYRQDPGQGLRLIYYSQIVNDFQKGDIAEGYSVSREKKESFPLTVTSAQKNPTAFYLCASSGSGGLQETQYFGPGTRLLVL.

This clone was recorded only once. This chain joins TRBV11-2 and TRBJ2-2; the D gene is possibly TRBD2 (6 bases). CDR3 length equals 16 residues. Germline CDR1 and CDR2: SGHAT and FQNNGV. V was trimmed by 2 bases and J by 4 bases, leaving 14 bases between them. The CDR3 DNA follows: TGTGCCAGCAGCTTACGGTCGCGGGGACTCACCGGGGAGCTGTTTTTT. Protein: CASSLRSRGLTGELFF.